This T cell receptor (beta chain) was retrieved from a study of blood T cell repertoires in COVID-19. In the study overall: Samples taken during acute and convalescent COVID-19 were collected in the United States, Italy and Spain. PBMCs, B-cell-depleted T cells, or T cells were the source of the cDNA or gDNA that made up the material.

The CDR3 sequence is 14 residues long. With 8 bases clipped from V and 4 bases from J, the junction kept 7 bases outside the gene matches. CDR1 and CDR2 from the germline V gene are MNHEY and SVGAGI. Some clones are missing from TCRdb's copy, which holds only in-frame ones; the method was immunoSEQ multiplex PCR. The sample shows 200,000 to 300,000 clones, under 90% of them seen only once. Allocation to cohorts depended on clinical history reported by the participants. Shortly before study entry, within 2 weeks, exposed participants had met a COVID-19 case. This receptor was identified in a woman in her thirties or forties who had been exposed to COVID-19. The sequencing sample was made of PBMCs or T cells enriched from blood (not recorded which). The rearrangement links TRBV6-5 to TRBJ2-7; the match to TRBD1 covers 11 bases. CDR3 coding DNA: TGTGCCAGCTGTCCGGGACAGGGGGTTTACGAGCAGTACTTC. Protein: CASCPGQGVYEQYF.